The clone carrying this T cell receptor (beta chain) was picked up many times. Antigen unknown. The data are from a study of CD8 T cells in ankylosing spondylitis. The study's findings and limits: Blood of patients with ankylosing spondylitis appeared to be characterized by a TCR beta motif of several highly homologous variants.

TCRdb recomputed calls from the 5' RACE reads with MiXCR, one row per CDR3 protein. The table shows some 250,000 distinct CDR3 sequences, with roughly 10% occurring only once. Sequencing input: blood, either unsorted or a sorted T cell fraction (not recorded which). The source is a male donor with ankylosing spondylitis or in good health (not recorded which).

The CDR3 coding sequence is TGCGCCAGCAGCTTTGCGGGAGAAGAGACCCAGTACTTC. Protein sequence: CASSFAGEETQYF. J is TRBJ2-5 and V is TRBV5-1, with 7 nucleotides matching TRBD2. The ends lost 2 bases at V and 3 bases at J; junction bases unmatched: 1. The CDR3 consists of 13 residues. The germline V gene encodes CDR1 SGHRS and CDR2 YFSETQ. Full variable domain (outside the CDR3, taken from reference TRBV5-1 and TRBJ2-5): KAGVTQTPRYLIKTRGQQVTLSCSPISGHRSVSWYQQTPGQGLQFLFEYFSETQRNKGNFPGRFSGRQFSNSRSEMNVSTLELGDSALYLCASSFAGEETQYFGPGTRLLVL.